The 11 T cell receptor beta chains below were found in one sample sequenced in a study of response to subunit inactivated influenza vaccine. TCRdb ran MiXCR on the RT-PCR reads and lists one entry per CDR3 protein. The sample has some 300,000 distinct CDR3 sequences; around 20% are singletons. The source material was PBMCs from blood, sampled 21 months after vaccination. Every receptor here comes from a man between 50 and 75 years old who received an inactivated influenza vaccine.

The rearrangement uses TRBV4-3 and TRBJ1-1; no definite D call. The CDR3 has 13 residues. Germline CDR1 is LGHNA and CDR2 is YSLEER. Trimming took off 8 bases at V and 1 base at J, with 11 bases between the two ends. This CDR3 reads CASGPTRNTEAFF. The CDR3 DNA follows: TGCGCCAGCGGCCCAACAAGGAACACTGAAGCTTTCTTT.

Only a few counts were recorded for this clonotype. The chain recombines TRBV5-1 with TRBJ2-1, with D possibly being TRBD2 (6 bases). The ends were cut back, 3 bases at V and 4 bases at J, with 17 bases in the middle. The CDR3 is made up of 16 amino acids. Germline loops: CDR1 SGHRS, CDR2 YFSETQ. CDR3 loop: CASSSRPGTGYNEQFF. The CDR3 bases are TGCGCCAGCAGCTCTCGCCCCGGGACTGGTTACAATGAGCAGTTCTTC.

This clonotype was detected only a few times. This sequence joins TRBV19 and TRBJ2-2; the match to TRBD1 covers 9 bases. V lost 6 bases, J lost 4 bases, and 12 bases stayed unmatched. CDR3 length equals 17 residues. CDR1 and CDR2 (germline): LNHDA, SQIVND (reference sequence). CDR3 amino acids: CASRSAGQGILTGELFF. CDR3 DNA: TGTGCCAGTAGGAGTGCGGGACAGGGAATTCTCACCGGGGAGCTGTTTTTT.

V gene TRBV12-3 or TRBV12-4 combines with J gene TRBJ2-1; D is ambiguous. The V and J ends lost 3 bases and 2 bases respectively, with 17 bases between them. The CDR3 sequence is 17 residues long. The DNA of the CDR3 is TGTGCCAGCAGTTTCGGCCTCTGGGCGTCTACCTACAATGAGCAGTTCTTC. This encodes CASSFGLWASTYNEQFF.

This clonotype showed up just a few times. The rearrangement joins TRBV19 to TRBJ1-5; the match to TRBD1 covers 12 bases. The CDR3 contains 16 residues. Germline V gene lookup returns CDR1 LNHDA and CDR2 SQIVND (reference sequence). After removal of 5 bases from V and 6 bases from J, the junction contained 8 bases not matched to a gene. DNA for the CDR3: TGTGCCAGTAGTCTGCGCCGGGACAGGGGGCCTCAGCCCCAGCATTTT. It is translated as CASSLRRDRGPQPQHF.

A few counts support this clonotype. The genes are TRBV28 and TRBJ2-5; D not resolved. The CDR3 has 16 residues. The V end lost 1 base, the J end lost 1 base, and 13 bases lay between the germline ends. Germline lookup yields CDR1 MDHEN and CDR2 SYDVKM. The CDR3 sequence is CASSLLSRRSQETQYF. The CDR3, as DNA: TGTGCCAGCAGTTTATTGTCGCGGCGGAGCCAAGAGACCCAGTACTTC.

At least ten counts were recorded for this clonotype. This chain uses TRBV5-1 with TRBJ1-5; unclear D gene. This CDR3 has 14 residues. The germline V gene has CDR1 SGHRS and CDR2 YFSETQ. Deletions cut 4 bases from V and 0 bases from J, with 8 bases between. Here the CDR3 reads CASSVDNSNQPQHF. DNA for the CDR3: TGCGCCAGCAGCGTGGATAATAGCAATCAGCCCCAGCATTTT.

This clonotype was observed a single time. J is TRBJ2-7 and V is TRBV12-3 or TRBV12-4, with a weak D call TRBD1 (5 bases). This CDR3 is 13 amino acids long. V was cut by 5 bases and J by 2 bases, with 10 bases left in between. The CDR3 region is CASSPAQAYEQYF. The CDR3 nucleotides are TGTGCCAGCAGTCCCGCACAGGCCTACGAGCAGTACTTC.

The V call is TRBV28, the J call TRBJ1-2; tentatively, D is TRBD1 (6 bases). V dropped 3 bases and J dropped 4 bases, with 12 bases sitting between them. The CDR3 runs to 14 residues. CDR1 is MDHEN, CDR2 SYDVKM, per germline. Written as DNA, the CDR3 is TGTGCCAGCAGTTTCCCCGGACAGCTCTATGGCTACACCTTC. It is translated as CASSFPGQLYGYTF.

This clonotype was seen more than once but under ten times. The chain couples TRBV5-1 to TRBJ1-2; weak D call: TRBD1 (6 bases). The CDR3 is 16 amino acids. V was clipped by 4 bases and J by 7 bases, with 23 bases between them. Germline CDR1 SGHRS, CDR2 YFSETQ. The CDR3 loop is CASSGGPDRRGSGYTF. Written as DNA, the CDR3 is TGCGCCAGCAGCGGCGGGCCCGACAGGAGAGGCAGTGGCTACACCTTC.

The rearrangement links TRBV7-9 to TRBJ1-2; D is possibly TRBD1 (6 bases). From germline, CDR1 is SEHNR and CDR2 FQNEAQ (reference sequence). V lost 1 base, J lost 6 bases, and 12 bases lay in between. The CDR3 is made up of 14 amino acids. CDR3 loop: CASSLVPAGDGYTF. In DNA, the CDR3 is TGTGCCAGCAGCTTAGTTCCGGCAGGGGATGGCTACACCTTC.